This record concerns one T cell receptor (beta chain) sequence. This specimen belongs to a study of blood T cell repertoires in COVID-19. In the source study's methods: Reference gene primer amplification gave nucleated cell count estimates. Generated by immunoSEQ multiplex PCR, the TCRdb table keeps only in-frame clones and is missing some. That table gives V, J and clone size, and the DNA gave D and trimming. This table holds roughly 260,000 clones, 83% found once. The CDR3 length is 16 residues. With V trimmed by 4 bases and J by 4 bases, 12 bases remained unmatched. Germline V gene lookup returns CDR1 SGHVS and CDR2 FQNEAQ.

The genes are TRBV7-8 and TRBJ2-7; 8 nucleotides line up with TRBD2. The material sequenced was PBMCs or T cells enriched from blood (not recorded which). This TCR was recovered from a woman in her 40s who had been exposed to COVID-19. The CDR3 loop reads CASSSLLKAGGYEQYF. For the CDR3, the DNA is TGTGCCAGCAGCTCCCTCCTAAAGGCGGGGGGTTACGAGCAGTACTTC.